This T cell receptor beta chain was recovered during a study of blood T cell repertoires in COVID-19. Germline CDR1 SGHRS, CDR2 YFSETQ. V dropped 0 bases and J dropped 4 bases, with 5 bases sitting between them. The CDR3 runs 13 residues. Points on this clone: Other DNA sequences in the sample encode the same CDR3.

Per the original methods: The assay estimated nucleated cells by amplifying reference gene primers. TCRdb's copy holds only in-frame clones and misses some; the assay was immunoSEQ multiplex PCR. V, J and clone size were drawn from that table, and D and trimming were deduced from the DNA. The data hold around 310,000 clones, with around 90% observed a single time. This sequence originates from a woman between 40 and 55 years old with COVID-19, enrolled during active disease. The chain has TRBV5-1 and TRBJ1-5, with D uncertain. Sequences were obtained from peripheral blood. This chain's CDR3 is CASSLAGNQPQHF. In DNA form, the CDR3 reads TGCGCCAGCAGCTTGGCGGGGAATCAGCCCCAGCATTTT.